Below, 12 T cell receptor beta chains from the same sample are listed, as sequenced in a study of T cell responses to AZD1222 COVID-19 vaccine. Generated by immunoSEQ multiplex PCR, the TCRdb table keeps only in-frame clones and is missing some. The sample records about 64,000 clones, approximately 90% being singletons. The sequencing here drew on peripheral blood, taken 28 days after the second dose of the MenACWY control vaccine. These receptor sequences come from an adult who received the MenACWY meningococcal vaccine as a control.

The chain couples TRBV6-2 or TRBV6-3 to TRBJ1-1; the D is unclear. Trimming removed 0 bases at V and 1 base at J, with 6 bases between. This CDR3 has 14 residues. Germline CDR1 and CDR2: MNHEY and SVGEGT. Written as DNA, the CDR3 is TGTGCCAGCAGTTACTCTGGGAGGAACACTGAAGCTTTCTTT. This translates into CASSYSGRNTEAFF.

The rearrangement uses TRBV6-5 and TRBJ1-1, with a tentative D call TRBD1 (5 bases). Germline values: CDR1 MNHEY, CDR2 SVGAGI. This CDR3 has 14 amino acids. V shed 11 bases and J shed 4 bases, with 20 bases lying between them. The CDR3 loop is CASRGVGETTEAFF. The CDR3 DNA reads as TGTGCCTCCCGGGGTGTGGGGGAGACCACTGAAGCTTTCTTT.

The chain employs TRBV5-5 and TRBJ2-1; D tentatively fits TRBD1 or TRBD2 (6 bases each). The germline V gene has CDR1 SGHKS and CDR2 YYEKEE (reference sequence). The CDR3 totals 16 residues. V lost 1 base and J lost 4, with 15 bases in between. This CDR3 is CASSLRRGGPYNEQFF. The CDR3 region has the DNA TGTGCCAGCAGCTTGCGGCGTGGGGGGCCTTACAATGAGCAGTTCTTC.

The chain employs TRBV7-2 and TRBJ2-3; D is perhaps TRBD1 (6 bases). Germline CDR1 reads SGHTA; CDR2 reads FQGNSA. The ends were cut back, 5 bases at V and 10 bases at J, with 22 bases in the middle. The CDR3 is 15 residues long. CDR3 sequence: CASSGSIPAGEAQYF. In nucleotides, the CDR3 is TGTGCCAGCAGCGGAAGCATACCCGCAGGGGAAGCGCAGTATTTT.

The chain combines TRBV24-1 with TRBJ1-5; D might be TRBD1 (5 bases). The ends were cut back, 7 bases at V and 5 bases at J, with 11 bases in the middle. CDR3 size: 13 residues. Germline V lookup: CDR1 KGHDR, CDR2 SFDVKD. Written as DNA, the CDR3 is TGTGCCACCAGCAAAGACAGTGATCAGCCCCAGCATTTT. Encoded protein: CATSKDSDQPQHF.

The rearrangement uses TRBV28 and TRBJ2-2, with 7 positions matching TRBD1. Germline V CDR1 and CDR2: MDHEN, SYDVKM. V was pared by 6 bases and J by 4 bases, with 29 bases of the junction left unmatched. The CDR3 length is 22 residues. The CDR3: CASRVLGAVLGSVTGPTGELFF. The CDR3 DNA is TGTGCCAGCAGGGTGCTCGGAGCAGTGCTCGGCTCAGTGACAGGGCCCACCGGGGAGCTGTTTTTT.

CDR3 in amino acids: CASSYWTSDGETQYF. The CDR3 region has the DNA TGTGCCAGCAGCTACTGGACTAGCGATGGAGAGACCCAGTACTTC. The V and J genes are TRBV11-2 and TRBJ2-5; TRBD2 matches at 9 bases. Germline CDR1 is SGHAT and CDR2 is FQNNGV. The CDR3 has 15 amino acids. Trimming at V came to 4 bases and at J to 4 bases, leaving 7 bases not matched to a gene.

The table lists this clone with a count of one. The gene calls are TRBV9 and TRBJ2-1; D perhaps matches TRBD1 (6 bases). V was clipped by 0 bases and J by 5 bases, with 15 bases between them. The length of the CDR3 is 16 residues. In germline, CDR1 is SGDLS, CDR2 YYNGEE. In nucleotides, the CDR3 is TGTGCCAGCAGCGTAGACCCCAGGGGCTTTGACAATGAGCAGTTCTTC. It yields the protein CASSVDPRGFDNEQFF.

The table lists this clone with a count of one. This rearrangement joins TRBV2 to TRBJ1-2; D perhaps matches TRBD1 (5 bases). With 1 base removed from V and 7 bases from J, the gap between germline ends came to 16 bases. This CDR3 has 15 residues. The germline gives CDR1 SNHLY, CDR2 FYNNEI. The CDR3 is CASSEEGTRGLGYTF. Here the CDR3 DNA reads TGTGCCAGCAGTGAAGAGGGGACCCGGGGACTTGGCTACACCTTC.

This clone has just one count. The genes are TRBV2 and TRBJ1-4; 7 bases are a match to TRBD1. Germline lookup yields CDR1 SNHLY and CDR2 FYNNEI. Germline trimming cut 6 bases from V and 7 bases from J; bases unmatched to any gene: 5. The CDR3 totals 13 residues. This chain's CDR3 is CASRSDRPEKLFF. CDR3 nucleotides: TGTGCCAGCAGATCGGACAGGCCTGAAAAACTGTTTTTT.

In this sample, this clone turned up once. The genes are TRBV14 and TRBJ1-6; D uncertain. Germline V lookup: CDR1 SGHDN, CDR2 FVKESK. V lost 0 bases, J lost 8 bases, and 14 bases lay in between. The CDR3 sequence is 16 residues long. The DNA for the CDR3 is TGTGCCAGCAGCCAAGATGATCGGGGTTATTATTCACCCCTCCACTTT. Its protein is CASSQDDRGYYSPLHF.

The J gene is TRBJ2-2, the V gene TRBV7-8, with 7 bases fitting TRBD1. This CDR3 spans 18 amino acids. V dropped 5 bases and J dropped 7; count of bases not matched to a gene: 19. Germline values: CDR1 SGHVS, CDR2 FQNEAQ. Here the CDR3 DNA reads TGTGCCAGCAGCCCCACACACACAGGGGAGAAGGTGGACGGGGAGCTGTTTTTT. Translation gives CASSPTHTGEKVDGELFF.